A selection of T cell receptor beta chains follows, all from one sample in a study of T cell responses to AZD1222 COVID-19 vaccine. Some clones are missing from TCRdb's copy, which holds only in-frame ones; the method was immunoSEQ multiplex PCR. Among over 150,000 clones listed, around nine tenths were seen once. This specimen was peripheral blood, taken on day 0 of AZD1222 vaccination. The receptors were sampled from an adult in good health. CDR3s include the opening cysteine and the closing phenylalanine or tryptophan. A D gene is named only where the DNA matches it firmly. Clone size is not always given. Where it is, it says once, few, many or a class for expanded clones.

J | size | V | D | CDR3 | DNA
TRBJ1-5 | . | TRBV7-2 | TRBD1 | CASSSPAGTGAQQPQHF | TGTGCCAGCAGCTCCCCCGCGGGGACAGGGGCGCAGCAGCCCCAGCATTTT
TRBJ1-2 | . | TRBV5-5 | . | CASSLGPAPNYGYTF | TGTGCCAGCAGCTTGGGGCCGGCCCCCAACTATGGCTACACCTTC
TRBJ1-2 | . | TRBV7-2 | TRBD1 | CASSPTTGNYGYTF | TGTGCCAGCAGCCCGACGACAGGGAACTATGGCTACACCTTC
TRBJ1-2 | . | TRBV6-5 | . | CASRSSGDRGYGYTF | TGTGCCAGCAGGTCCTCGGGTGACCGGGGCTATGGCTACACCTTC
TRBJ1-1 | . | TRBV30 | . | CAWSPGTEAFF | TGTGCCTGGAGTCCAGGCACTGAAGCTTTCTTT
TRBJ1-1 | few | TRBV19 | TRBD1 | CASSPGAGGFTEAFF | TGTGCCAGTAGCCCCGGGGCAGGGGGGTTCACTGAAGCTTTCTTT
TRBJ2-5 | . | TRBV11-3 | . | CASSPCRETQYF | TGTGCCAGCAGCCCCTGTAGGGAGACCCAGTACTTC
TRBJ2-7 | . | TRBV6-2/TRBV6-3 | . | CASSPLGTALEQYF | TGTGCCAGCAGTCCGCTAGGGACTGCTCTGGAGCAGTACTTC
TRBJ1-1 | . | TRBV29-1 | . | CSRGGVHTEAFF | TGCAGCCGTGGGGGGGTTCACACTGAAGCTTTCTTT
TRBJ1-2 | . | TRBV14 | . | CASSADRLYGYTF | TGTGCCAGCAGCGCGGACAGACTATATGGCTACACCTTC
TRBJ1-1 | . | TRBV7-3 | . | CASSFGANTEAFF | TGTGCCAGCAGCTTCGGGGCGAACACTGAAGCTTTCTTT
TRBJ2-7 | . | TRBV13 | . | CASSPHVAYEQYF | TGTGCCAGCAGCCCCCACGTGGCCTACGAGCAGTACTTC
TRBJ2-7 | . | TRBV2 | . | CASTAPGSYEQYF | TGTGCCAGCACCGCCCCGGGCTCCTACGAGCAGTACTTC
TRBJ2-1 | . | TRBV6-2/TRBV6-3 | TRBD2 | CASSYRTSGGQNNEQFF | TGTGCCAGCAGTTACCGGACTAGCGGGGGACAGAACAATGAGCAGTTCTTC
TRBJ1-2 | . | TRBV7-2 | . | CASSLSVLPAYTF | TGTGCCAGCAGTCTAAGCGTCCTCCCCGCCTACACCTTC
TRBJ2-7 | once | TRBV10-2 | TRBD2 | CASSGRAGVYEQYF | TGCGCCAGCAGTGGGAGGGCGGGGGTGTACGAGCAGTACTTC
TRBJ1-5 | . | TRBV28 | . | CASSRGRLSNQPQHF | TGTGCCAGCAGCCGAGGACGACTTAGCAATCAGCCCCAGCATTTT
TRBJ1-1 | . | TRBV28 | . | CASGRGPVGSEAFF | TGTGCCAGCGGGCGGGGGCCAGTTGGGTCTGAAGCTTTCTTT
TRBJ1-3 | few | TRBV7-2 | TRBD1 | CASSPGQVLSGNTIYF | TGTGCCAGCAGCCCCGGACAGGTCCTCTCTGGAAACACCATATATTTT
TRBJ2-7 | . | TRBV29-1 | TRBD1 | CSGRQGANEQYF | TGCAGCGGTAGACAGGGAGCCAACGAGCAGTACTTC